The text below deals with one T cell receptor (beta chain). Source study methods: Counts of nucleated cells, estimated from reference gene primer amplification, were obtained. Libraries were prepared by immunoSEQ multiplex PCR; TCRdb keeps only in-frame clonotypes and omits some of them. V, J and clone size were drawn from that table, and D and trimming were deduced from the DNA. The table includes approximately 91,000 clones, 75% to 85% detected once. These data belong to a study of blood T cell repertoires in COVID-19. The wider study: The cDNA or gDNA used as material had been derived from T cells, B-cell-depleted T cells, or PBMCs.

Per germline, CDR1 LNHDA and CDR2 SQIVND (reference sequence). The CDR3 sequence is 15 residues long. V trimming: 5 bases; J trimming: 7 bases; junction bases outside the gene matches: 12. Sample: peripheral blood. The chain links TRBV19 to TRBJ1-2; TRBD1 matches 8 bases. This clonotype originated in a man between 70 and 80 years old with acute or convalescent COVID-19. Here the CDR3 reads CASSSRTGFTFGYTF. Written as DNA, the CDR3 is TGTGCCAGTAGTTCGCGGACAGGGTTCACCTTTGGCTACACCTTC.